This T cell receptor (beta chain) emerged from a study of identical twins. Study-level points and caveats: Models predicted too little out-of-frame TCR alpha sharing in monozygotic twins. There was an excess of low generation probability in the out-of-frame alpha sequences that twins shared.

Germline trimming cut 0 bases from V and 6 bases from J; bases unmatched to any gene: 11. The CDR3 contains 18 residues. The germline gives CDR1 LGHNA, CDR2 YSLEER. MiXCR, applied by TCRdb to the 5' RACE reads, yields one record per CDR3 protein. The table records hundreds of thousands of distinct CDR3 sequences, less than 7% of them present only once. Note on this clonotype: The antigen is undetermined.

The TCR sequence derives from a young man in good health. Sequences were obtained from naive T cells sorted from blood. This chain joins TRBV4-3 and TRBJ1-6; 7 positions match TRBD1. CDR3 region: CASSQDPRDSGFNSPLHF. Here the CDR3 DNA reads TGCGCCAGCAGCCAAGATCCCCGGGACAGCGGTTTTAATTCACCCCTCCACTTT.